One and the same sample provided the 5 T cell receptor beta chains below, sequenced in a study of OX40 agonist ivuxolimab in advanced cancers. The method was immunoSEQ multiplex PCR; TCRdb's version includes in-frame clones alone and lacks a portion of them. The table includes approximately 84,000 clones, roughly 94% detected once. Sequencing was performed on CD4+ or CD8+ T cells sorted from blood, taken in a trial of the OX40 agonist ivuxolimab. These receptors were taken from an adult with an advanced solid tumor such as melanoma, head and neck, liver or kidney cancer.

This chain links TRBV5-4 with TRBJ2-4; D might be TRBD1 (6 bases). Germline CDR1 is SGHNT and CDR2 is YYREEE (reference sequence). CDR3 length: 17 amino acids. Between the trimmed V and J ends, which lost 0 bases and 0 bases, there was a span of 13 bases. The CDR3 spells CASSLGGPQGAKNIQYF. CDR3 nucleotide sequence: TGTGCCAGCAGCTTGGGGGGACCACAGGGAGCCAAAAACATTCAGTACTTC.

The chain uses TRBV28 and TRBJ2-1; TRBD2 matches 11 bases. The CDR3 spans 17 residues. Germline CDR1 MDHEN, CDR2 SYDVKM. V was pared by 3 bases and J by 0 bases, with 4 bases of the junction left unmatched. CDR3 DNA sequence: TGTGCCAGCAGTTTGGGACTAGCGGAACCCTCCTACAATGAGCAGTTCTTC. Protein sequence: CASSLGLAEPSYNEQFF.

The J gene is TRBJ2-7, the V gene TRBV9; 10 nucleotides agree with TRBD2. Germline V lookup: CDR1 SGDLS, CDR2 YYNGEE. The CDR3 is made up of 15 amino acids. V shed 0 bases, J shed 3 bases, and the junction held 3 bases outside the gene matches. CDR3 protein: CASSVGAGGIYEQYF. The CDR3 nucleotides are TGTGCCAGCAGCGTAGGAGCGGGAGGGATCTACGAGCAGTACTTC.

The V call is TRBV6-6, the J call TRBJ2-7; D tentatively reads TRBD1 or TRBD2 (5 bases each). The CDR3 contains 14 residues. Germline V lookup: CDR1 MNHNY, CDR2 SVGAGI (reference sequence). V gave up 0 bases and J gave up 2 bases, with 8 bases separating them. This chain's CDR3 is CASSYSGPTYEQYF. CDR3 bases: TGTGCCAGCAGTTACTCGGGACCGACCTACGAGCAGTACTTC.

The rearrangement links TRBV7-3 to TRBJ2-1; TRBD2 agrees at 11 bases. Trimming removed 1 base from V and 7 bases from J; junction bases left unmatched: 3. This CDR3 contains 15 residues. Germline V gives CDR1 SGHTA, CDR2 FQGTGA. Here the CDR3 DNA reads TGTGCCAGCAGCTTAATAGCGGGAGGGCAGAATGAGCAGTTCTTC. It specifies CASSLIAGGQNEQFF. The full variable domain, rest sourced from reference TRBV7-3 and TRBJ2-1, is GAGVSQTPSNKVTEKGKYVELRCDPISGHTALYWYRQSLGQGPEFLIYFQGTGAADDSGLPNDRFFAVRPEGSVSTLKIQRTERGDSAVYLCASSLIAGGQNEQFFGPGTRLTVL.